This T cell receptor (beta chain) was found in a study of blood T cell repertoires in COVID-19. The overall study: Samples representing acute and convalescent COVID-19 were sourced from the United States, Italy and Spain.

Per the original data handling: Amplification of reference gene primers provided the estimated nucleated cell counts. Libraries were prepared by immunoSEQ multiplex PCR; TCRdb keeps only in-frame clonotypes and omits some of them. V, J and clone size reflect that table, while D and trimming were determined from the DNA. The sample has 150,000 to 200,000 clones, around 85% seen once; the top ten hold 6% to 6.5%. Trimming took off 2 bases at V and 0 bases at J, with 14 bases between the two ends. The CDR3 extends over 17 amino acids. Germline loops: CDR1 MNHNS, CDR2 SASEGT. Clinical history reported by participants formed the basis on which cohorts were assigned.

The sequence derives from a man aged 40-50 years who had recovered from COVID-19. The chain carries TRBV6-1 and TRBJ1-5, with a possible D match to TRBD1 (6 bases). The sequenced sample was PBMCs or T cells enriched from blood (not recorded which). The CDR3 coding sequence is TGTGCCAGCAGTGAATTGGGGGGGCGGTATAGCAATCAGCCCCAGCATTTT. Protein: CASSELGGRYSNQPQHF.